This TCR beta chain was observed in a study of technical replicates of blood from a few donors. V was shortened by 3 bases and J by 1 base, with 10 bases between the two germline ends. CDR3 length: 14 residues. Germline V gene data show CDR1 as MDHEN and CDR2 as SYDVKM. Generated by immunoSEQ multiplex PCR, the TCRdb table keeps only in-frame clones and is missing some. The sample carries 100,000 or so clones, 96% recorded once. The clonotype was recovered from a human donor in good health. This chain uses TRBV28 with TRBJ2-7; the D gene is possibly TRBD1 (6 bases). The sample comprised T cells isolated from PBMCs. For the CDR3, the DNA is TGTGCCAGCAGTTTCAACAGGGAATCCTACGAGCAGTACTTC. The encoded protein is CASSFNRESYEQYF.